Listed below are T cell receptor beta chains from one sample, sequenced in a study of CD49a tissue-resident CD8 T cells in human skin. TCRdb's table, derived via immunoSEQ multiplex PCR, lists solely in-frame clones and lacks some. Of nearly 850 clones listed, roughly 67% were seen once; the top ten hold under 15%. Sequenced sample: CLA- CD8+ effector memory T cells sorted from blood. These receptors originate from a human donor in good health. Both conserved end residues are part of each CDR3. D genes are given only for firm matches. Not every row has a clone size; where given, it reads once, few, many or a size class.

D gene,J gene,V gene,clone size,CDR3 length,CDR3 DNA,CDR3 protein
.,TRBJ1-5,TRBV2,.,15,TGTGCCAGCAGTGAACCAGGGGTAGGCAATCAGCCCCAGCATTTT,CASSEPGVGNQPQHF
.,TRBJ1-1,TRBV5-1,.,14,TGCGCCAGCAGCCAGGGGTTCTGGGACACTGAAGCTTTCTTT,CASSQGFWDTEAFF
.,TRBJ2-2,TRBV7-9,.,16,TGTGCCAGCAGCCCCCCAAGTACATCGAACACCGGGGAGCTGTTTTTT,CASSPPSTSNTGELFF
TRBD2,TRBJ2-1,TRBV15,.,16,TGTGCCACCAGCAACGGACTAGCGGAATCCTACAATGAGCAGTTCTTC,CATSNGLAESYNEQFF
.,TRBJ1-2,TRBV21-1,.,18,TGTGCCAGCAGCACGAATCAACCAGGACACCTAGGGGCCTATGGCTACACCTTC,CASSTNQPGHLGAYGYTF
.,TRBJ2-7,TRBV9,.,15,TGTGCCAGCAGCGTAGAGGCCCAGGGCAGCTACGAGCAGTACTTC,CASSVEAQGSYEQYF
TRBD2,TRBJ2-3,TRBV6-4,.,14,TGTGCCAGCAGTGACTCGCGGGGGGCAGATACGCAGTATTTT,CASSDSRGADTQYF
.,TRBJ2-6,TRBV7-9,.,19,TGTGCCAGCAATGGAGTCGAGGCAGAAGCAATCTCTGGGGCCAACGTCCTGACTTTC,CASNGVEAEAISGANVLTF
TRBD2,TRBJ2-1,TRBV7-8,once,16,TGTGCCAGCAGCTTAGCGACGGGGGGGCCGTACAATGAGCAGTTCTTC,CASSLATGGPYNEQFF
TRBD2,TRBJ2-3,TRBV6-6,.,16,TGTGCCAGCAGCCTGCTAGCGGCTTCACTCACAGATACGCAGTATTTT,CASSLLAASLTDTQYF
.,TRBJ2-1,TRBV19,.,16,TGTGCCAGTAGTACCCATGCCGGGGGAGCCTACAATGAGCAGTTCTTC,CASSTHAGGAYNEQFF
TRBD2,TRBJ2-7,TRBV4-3,.,15,TGCGCCAGCAGCAAGAGCGGGGGGGCTTGGGACGAGCAGTACTTC,CASSKSGGAWDEQYF
.,TRBJ2-7,TRBV2,.,15,TGTGCCAGCAGTGAAGCCCGGGGAAAATCCTACGAGCAGTACTTC,CASSEARGKSYEQYF
TRBD1,TRBJ2-2,TRBV5-5,few,16,TGTGCCAGCAGAACCGGGACAGGGGCGAACACCGGGGAGCTGTTTTTT,CASRTGTGANTGELFF
TRBD1,TRBJ1-5,TRBV19,.,15,TGTGCCAGTAGGACAGGGGGCTTAAGCAATCAGCCCCAGCATTTT,CASRTGGLSNQPQHF
TRBD2,TRBJ2-2,TRBV6-4,.,14,TGTGCCAGCAGTGACGGGGGGGACACCGGGGAGCTGTTTTTT,CASSDGGDTGELFF
TRBD1,TRBJ2-1,TRBV13,.,16,TGTGCCAGCAGCTCTTTACAGGGGGACTCCTACAATGAGCAGTTCTTC,CASSSLQGDSYNEQFF
.,TRBJ2-5,TRBV6-4,few,14,TGTGCCAGCAGTGACGGCCCGGGCCAAGAGACCCAGTACTTC,CASSDGPGQETQYF
.,TRBJ2-1,TRBV11-3,.,14,TGTGCCAGCAGCTTTCGGTTAGGGGACAATGAGCAGTTCTTC,CASSFRLGDNEQFF
TRBD1,TRBJ2-1,TRBV7-9,.,16,TGTGCCAGCAGCTTAGCGGGGACAGGGGCCTACAATGAGCAGTTCTTC,CASSLAGTGAYNEQFF
.,TRBJ2-1,TRBV4-1,.,16,TGCGCCAGCAGCCAAGAGCCTAGGAGCTCCTACAATGAGCAGTTCTTC,CASSQEPRSSYNEQFF
TRBD1,TRBJ1-4,TRBV7-8,.,13,TGTGCCAGCAGCCCTGGGACAGGCAAAAAACTGTTTTTT,CASSPGTGKKLFF
.,TRBJ1-5,TRBV28,.,16,TGTGCCAGCAGTTTAAACATACAGTCTAGCAATCAGCCCCAGCATTTT,CASSLNIQSSNQPQHF
.,TRBJ1-6,TRBV4-2,.,14,TGTGCCAGCAGCCAAGGCGCGGAGAATTCACCCCTCCACTTT,CASSQGAENSPLHF
.,TRBJ1-1,TRBV19,.,13,TGTGCCAGTAGTATTGGCAGGAACACTGAAGCTTTCTTT,CASSIGRNTEAFF
TRBD1,TRBJ1-5,TRBV4-2,.,16,TGTGCCAGCAGCCAAGATTGGGACAGGCCTAATCAGCCCCAGCATTTT,CASSQDWDRPNQPQHF
TRBD1,TRBJ1-2,TRBV7-9,.,13,TGTGCCAGCAGCTTAGCACAGGGGAATGGCTACACCTTC,CASSLAQGNGYTF
TRBD1,TRBJ2-3,TRBV7-9,.,15,TGTGCCAGCAGCCAATGGACAGGGGTAGCAGATACGCAGTATTTT,CASSQWTGVADTQYF